The entry below gives a single T cell receptor beta chain sequence along with its context. Its matching antigen is unknown. This sample includes further DNA sequences coding for the same CDR3. Sequencing used immunoSEQ multiplex PCR; TCRdb keeps in-frame clones, though not all of them. Of roughly 1,500,000 clones listed, approximately 98% are singletons. This sample was included in a study of shared clonotypes between healthy human individuals. As for the study in general: The plates for each donor numbered three CD4 naive, three CD4 memory, two CD8 naive and one CD8 memory.

Regarding the study as a whole: Naive subsets tended to show greater estimated richness than memory subsets. Sharing across four donors was highest in naive CD4 (roughly 5%) and lowest in memory CD8 (roughly 0.4%). Only blood samples were collected, and tissue repertoires likely differ.

Sequenced: naive CD4+ T cells sorted from blood. This sample's subset: CD45RA+ positively selected. This TCR derives from a man aged 30 to 45 in good health.

The CDR3 loop is CSARGGYEQYF. CDR3 DNA sequence: TGCAGTGCTAGAGGAGGTTACGAGCAGTACTTC. The rearrangement joins TRBV20-1 to TRBJ2-7; D uncertain. CDR3 size: 11 residues. Trimming shortened V by 1 base and J by 4 bases, and 5 bases separated the two germline ends. Looked up from germline, CDR1 is DFQATT and CDR2 is SNEGSKA (reference sequence).